The 13 T cell receptor beta chains below were found in one sample sequenced in a study of OX40 agonist ivuxolimab in advanced cancers. Clones were read by immunoSEQ multiplex PCR, and TCRdb kept only the in-frame ones, dropping some. The sample contains around 34,000 clones, 65% to 80% of which appear only once. The starting material was CD4+ or CD8+ T cells sorted from blood, obtained in a trial of the OX40 agonist ivuxolimab. The receptors here all came from an adult with an advanced solid tumor such as melanoma, head and neck, liver or kidney cancer.

The gene calls are TRBV30 and TRBJ2-3, with 11 bases that match TRBD1. Looked up from germline, CDR1 is GTSNPN and CDR2 is SVGIG (reference sequence). V dropped 5 bases and J dropped 5; count of bases not matched to a gene: 6. This CDR3 comprises 14 residues. Written as DNA, the CDR3 is TGTGCCTGGGTCGGGACAGGGGGTAGAGATACGCAGTATTTT. As protein: CAWVGTGGRDTQYF.

The chain combines TRBV27 with TRBJ2-3; 9 bases line up with TRBD1. CDR3 length equals 15 residues. Trimming removed 2 bases from V and 3 bases from J; junction bases left unmatched: 3. Germline lookup yields CDR1 MNHEY and CDR2 SMNVEV (reference sequence). The CDR3 bases are TGTGCCAGCAGTTTAAGGGGACAGGGTACAGATACGCAGTATTTT. It codes for CASSLRGQGTDTQYF.

The CDR3 DNA is TGTGCCAGCAGAGGGGACGGACTCAATCAGCCCCAGCATTTT. Its protein is CASRGDGLNQPQHF. The chain joins TRBV25-1 to TRBJ1-5; tentatively, D is TRBD1 (5 bases). The CDR3 runs to 14 residues. V was cut by 6 bases and J by 3 bases, with 12 bases left in between. CDR1 is MGHDK and CDR2 is SYGVNS in the germline V gene.

The chain employs TRBV6-1 and TRBJ2-1; a weak D match, TRBD1 (5 bases). V was shortened by 1 base and J by 2 bases, with 12 bases between the two germline ends. Germline CDR1 reads MNHNS; CDR2 reads SASEGT. The CDR3 length is 16 residues. In nucleotides, the CDR3 is TGTGCCAGCAGTGAAGAGGGGAACCCTCCCTACAATGAGCAGTTCTTC. This encodes CASSEEGNPPYNEQFF.

This chain joins TRBV30 and TRBJ1-4, with D maybe TRBD1 (5 bases). Germline CDR1 is GTSNPN and CDR2 is SVGIG (reference sequence). V was shortened by 0 bases and J by 4 bases, with 12 bases between the two germline ends. The CDR3 covers 15 residues. The CDR3 DNA sequence: TGTGCCTGGAGTGTCGGTCCAGGGCGTAATGAAAAACTGTTTTTT. Translated, it gives CAWSVGPGRNEKLFF.

The chain is built from TRBV18 and TRBJ2-7, with 10 bases aligning to TRBD2. Losses at the gene ends were 2 bases for V and 10 bases for J; bases not matched to a gene: 2. CDR1 is KGHSH and CDR2 is LQKENI in the germline V gene. The CDR3 is 12 residues long. This chain's CDR3 is CASSPGLAEQYF. The CDR3 DNA sequence: TGTGCCAGCTCACCAGGACTAGCGGAACAGTACTTC.

This sequence joins TRBV27 and TRBJ2-7; D not resolved. Per the germline V gene, CDR1 is MNHEY and CDR2 is SMNVEV (reference sequence). The CDR3 covers 11 residues. The V end was cut by 9 bases, the J end by 5 bases, with 11 bases between. DNA of the CDR3: TGTGCCAGTCCCATCTTCAACGAGCAGTACTTC. It specifies CASPIFNEQYF.

This clone was counted between two and nine times. This chain connects TRBV5-1 to TRBJ2-7; D gene unclear. CDR1 and CDR2 from the germline V gene are SGHRS and YFSETQ. CDR3 length: 14 residues. The V gene lost 0 bases and the J gene lost 4 bases, with 11 bases spanning the gap. CDR3 region: CASSLGPGGYEQYF. The CDR3 DNA sequence: TGCGCCAGCAGCTTGGGCCCCGGTGGTTACGAGCAGTACTTC. The variable domain in full, completed from reference TRBV5-1 and TRBJ2-7, reads KAGVTQTPRYLIKTRGQQVTLSCSPISGHRSVSWYQQTPGQGLQFLFEYFSETQRNKGNFPGRFSGRQFSNSRSEMNVSTLELGDSALYLCASSLGPGGYEQYFGPGTRLTVT.

The V call is TRBV30, the J call TRBJ2-7; D not certain. The CDR3 has 15 amino acids. Per the germline V gene, CDR1 is GTSNPN and CDR2 is SVGIG (reference sequence). Between the trimmed V and J ends, which lost 4 bases and 0 bases, there was a span of 16 bases. CDR3 amino acids: CAWTRREVSSYEQYF. The CDR3 coding sequence is TGTGCCTGGACACGTCGAGAGGTGAGCTCCTACGAGCAGTACTTC.

The V call is TRBV7-3, the J call TRBJ1-3; D gene ambiguous. Germline V gene lookup returns CDR1 SGHTA and CDR2 FQGTGA. The CDR3 is made up of 16 amino acids. Trimming shortened V by 3 bases and J by 0 bases, and 12 bases separated the two germline ends. CDR3 sequence (DNA): TGTGCCAGCAGCTTCACTAACCTCGTCTCTGGAAACACCATATATTTT. As protein: CASSFTNLVSGNTIYF.

The V and J genes are TRBV9 and TRBJ2-3; D is unresolved. V was trimmed by 0 bases and J by 10 bases, leaving 12 bases between them. The CDR3 is 13 residues long. Germline CDR1 SGDLS, CDR2 YYNGEE. This CDR3 is CASSVGSGQAQYF. In DNA, the CDR3 is TGTGCCAGCAGCGTAGGCTCTGGGCAAGCGCAGTATTTT.

The rearrangement joins TRBV27 to TRBJ1-2; 9 bases align to TRBD1. The CDR3 consists of 17 residues. Germline V gene data show CDR1 as MNHEY and CDR2 as SMNVEV (reference sequence). J lost 7 bases, V lost 5 bases, and 17 bases had no gene match. CDR3 nucleotide sequence: TGTGCCAGCAGTGCCACTGGAGGGACAGGGCCCTTTGGTGGCTACACCTTC. Translated: CASSATGGTGPFGGYTF.

This sequence joins TRBV27 and TRBJ2-3; 8 nucleotides agree with TRBD2. V lost 5 bases to trimming and J lost 6 bases; unmatched junction nucleotides: 10. The CDR3 contains 15 residues. Per the germline V gene, CDR1 is MNHEY and CDR2 is SMNVEV (reference sequence). CDR3 in DNA: TGTGCCAGCAGTCCGGGACTAGTAGAGGCGGATACGCAGTATTTT. Its translation is CASSPGLVEADTQYF.